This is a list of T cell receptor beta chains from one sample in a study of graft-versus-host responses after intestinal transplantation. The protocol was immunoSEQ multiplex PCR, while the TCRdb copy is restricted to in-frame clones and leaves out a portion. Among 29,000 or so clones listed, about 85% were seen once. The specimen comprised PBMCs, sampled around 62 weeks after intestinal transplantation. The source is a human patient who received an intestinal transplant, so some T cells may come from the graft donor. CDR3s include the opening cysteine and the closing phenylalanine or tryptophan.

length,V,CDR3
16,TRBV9,CASSPTLAGGVNEQFF
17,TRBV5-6,CASSLLSGGRSDQPQHF
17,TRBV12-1,CASSTKDLREAGNTIYF
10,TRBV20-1,CSAKVYEQYF
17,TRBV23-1,CASTQAGQSPTSYEQYF
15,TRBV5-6,CASSSGTQGAHEQYF
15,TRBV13,CASSLSSGMYNEQFF
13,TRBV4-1,CASSPWDGYGYTF
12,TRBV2,CASRTGGYEQYF
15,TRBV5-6,CASSNGQTGDNEQFF
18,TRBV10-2,CASSESSPSAGTQETQYF
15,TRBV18,CASSPKGATMKGYTF
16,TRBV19,CASSDGRAWMYNEQFF
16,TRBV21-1,CASSTQGADGNQPQHF
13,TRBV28,CASGREAGNTIYF
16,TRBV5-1,CASTGGGARNTGELFF
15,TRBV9,CASSEGIGGRYEQYF
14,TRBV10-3,CAISPGQGENIQYF
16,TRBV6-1,CASSEGIRFSGNTIYF
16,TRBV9,CASSAGTSGRKDTQYF
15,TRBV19,CASSIMGGSYNEQFF
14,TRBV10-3,CAISEGNPTGELFF
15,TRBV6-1,CASSEAPGGGYEQYF
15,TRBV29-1,CSADRTGAVYNEQFF
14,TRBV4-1,CASSQSPASYEQYF
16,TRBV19,CASSMSFGGSQETQYF
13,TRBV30,CAWSSGSGYEQYF
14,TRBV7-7,CASSLVAGAGELFF
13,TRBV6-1,CASSGDYTDTQYF
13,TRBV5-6,CASSLVRDKKAFF
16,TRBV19,CASSPGRAGGPSEQFF
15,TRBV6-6,CASGPSGPREVTAFF
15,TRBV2,CASSAVLAIVDTQYF
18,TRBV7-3,CASSPRTSGRPNTGELFF
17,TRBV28,CASSRSVGEGRGNEQFF
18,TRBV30,CAWTQKNRGKRIDSPLHF
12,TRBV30,CAWRGGGGELFF
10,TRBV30,CALKDYEQYF
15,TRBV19,CASSIIPGGQETQYF
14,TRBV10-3,CAISPGQKNEKLFF
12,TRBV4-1,CASSSSRETQYF
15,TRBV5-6,CASSLAGTHTDTQYF
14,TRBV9,CASSPLGEGGEAFF
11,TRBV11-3,CASSSRHEQFF
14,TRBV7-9,CASGLTGLVDTQYF
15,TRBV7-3,CASSTAGTTGYTQYF
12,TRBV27,CASRLLGGELFF
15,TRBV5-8,CASSLVHGMDSPLHF
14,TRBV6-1,CASRAAGEEDEQFF
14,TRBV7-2,CASSLASRTDTQYF